The 24 T cell receptor beta chains given below trace back to one sample, sequenced in a study of T-cell reconstitution after alpha-beta-depleted transplantation in children. Molecular barcoding with unique molecular identifiers was used for the TCRbeta library. MiXCR was run by TCRdb on the PCR reads, yielding one entry per CDR3 protein. The sample gives about 580,000 distinct CDR3 sequences, 23% of which show up once; around an eighth is in the top ten. The sequencing used PBMCs, mostly from graft donor cells, collected 360 days after TCRalphabeta/CD19-depleted stem cell transplant. These receptors all stem from a boy less than two years old who had a stem cell transplant for acute myeloid leukemia, so the T cells may come from the graft donor.

This clonotype was detected a few times. This rearrangement joins TRBV28 to TRBJ2-7; D possibly corresponds to TRBD1 (6 bases). Trimming stripped 4 bases from V and 3 bases from J, with 10 bases between. The CDR3 is 13 amino acids. Per germline, CDR1 MDHEN and CDR2 SYDVKM. CDR3 region: CASSSGTIYEQYV. CDR3 DNA: TGTGCCAGCAGTTCGGGGACAATCTACGAGCAGTACGTC.

This clonotype appeared many times. This sequence joins TRBV7-9 and TRBJ1-2; no clear D gene. The germline CDR1 and CDR2 sequences are SEHNR and FQNEAQ (reference sequence). V lost 5 bases and J lost 1, with 11 bases in between. This CDR3 has 14 amino acids. The CDR3 loop is CASSGLQINYGYTF. In DNA, the CDR3 is TGTGCCAGCAGCGGCCTACAGATTAACTATGGCTACACCTTC.

This clonotype was picked up a small number of times. The rearrangement uses TRBV10-3 and TRBJ2-7, with D unclear. This CDR3 region has 15 residues. Deletions cut 0 bases from V and 2 bases from J, with 11 bases between. Per germline, CDR1 ENHRY and CDR2 SYGVKD. The CDR3 spells CAISESGPLTYEQYV. The CDR3 DNA is TGTGCCATCAGTGAGTCAGGGCCCCTTACCTACGAGCAGTACGTC.

The V and J genes are TRBV3-1 and TRBJ2-2; the D call may be TRBD1 or TRBD2 (5 bases each). The CDR3 is made up of 14 amino acids. Germline CDR1 reads LGHDT; CDR2 reads YNNKEL (reference sequence). V lost 1 base and J lost 4, with 7 bases in between. The CDR3 coding sequence is TGTGCCAGCAGCCAAGGGGGGATCACCGGGGAGCTGTTTTTT. This gives the protein CASSQGGITGELFF.

The chain links TRBV9 to TRBJ1-2, with TRBD1 as a possible D gene (5 bases). With 2 bases removed from V and 4 bases from J, the gap between germline ends came to 18 bases. This CDR3 comprises 16 residues. The germline CDR1 and CDR2 sequences are SGDLS and YYNGEE. CDR3 in DNA: TGTGCCAGCAGCGTTAATAGCAGGGACGGAAGCTATGGCTACACCTTC. Translating gives CASSVNSRDGSYGYTF.

The CDR3 sequence: CATSREGILVETQYF. The CDR3 coding sequence is TGTGCCACCAGCAGAGAGGGGATCCTAGTCGAGACCCAGTACTTC. The chain links TRBV15 to TRBJ2-5; unclear D gene. Germline CDR1 is LNHNV and CDR2 is YYDKDF (reference sequence). The CDR3 spans 15 residues. Deletions cut 0 bases from V and 5 bases from J, with 13 bases between.

The CDR3 is CASSFGVGGANVLTF. In nucleotides, the CDR3 is TGTGCCAGCAGTTTTGGTGTTGGCGGGGCCAACGTCCTGACTTTC. The V gene is TRBV12-3 or TRBV12-4, the J gene TRBJ2-6; D remains ambiguous. The CDR3 loop spans 15 amino acids. V dropped 3 bases and J dropped 4 bases, with 10 bases sitting between them.

The table lists this clonotype with many counts. V and J are TRBV20-1 and TRBJ2-3; D gene unclear. Germline V gene sequence: CDR1 DFQATT, CDR2 SNEGSKA (reference sequence). This CDR3 spans 13 amino acids. V dropped 7 bases and J dropped 2 bases, with 13 bases sitting between them. The CDR3 here is CSVRAAYTDTQYF. For the CDR3, the DNA is TGCAGTGTTAGGGCAGCGTACACAGATACGCAGTATTTT.

This chain uses TRBV12-3 or TRBV12-4 with TRBJ2-7; 16 bases fit TRBD2. The CDR3 spans 17 residues. V gave up 6 bases and J gave up 6 bases; unmatched junction bases: 11. The CDR3 DNA follows: TGTGCCAGCAGGCCCAGCGGGACTAGCGGGGGGGCGACCGAGCAGTACTTC. This codes for CASRPSGTSGGATEQYF.

This clonotype was picked up a small number of times. The chain uses TRBV5-1 and TRBJ2-1; D possibly corresponds to TRBD2 (5 bases). The length of the CDR3 is 14 residues. The germline gives CDR1 SGHRS, CDR2 YFSETQ. The germline V and J ends were trimmed by 0 bases and 9 bases, with 13 bases remaining between them. DNA of the CDR3: TGCGCCAGCAGCTTGGCTAGCACCGGCGCTGAGCAGTTCTTC. This encodes CASSLASTGAEQFF.

The chain links TRBV6-5 to TRBJ2-1; 13 nucleotides align to TRBD2. CDR3 length: 19 amino acids. CDR1 is MNHEY and CDR2 is SVGAGI in the germline V gene. V lost 0 bases, J lost 4 bases, and 9 bases stayed unmatched. CDR3 protein: CASSYSGLAGAPQYNEQFF. The CDR3 DNA reads TGTGCCAGCAGTTACTCAGGACTAGCGGGGGCGCCCCAATACAATGAGCAGTTCTTC.

A few counts support this clonotype. The gene calls are TRBV6-5 and TRBJ2-5; no definite D call. There are 13 residues in the CDR3. CDR1 MNHEY and CDR2 SVGAGI come from the germline V gene. The V gene lost 0 bases and the J gene lost 4 bases, with 6 bases spanning the gap. The CDR3 sequence: CASSYSPGETQYF. The CDR3 DNA is TGTGCCAGCAGTTACTCCCCAGGAGAGACCCAGTACTTC.

This clonotype was observed at least ten times. The chain combines TRBV5-1 with TRBJ2-7; tentatively, D is TRBD2 (7 bases). This CDR3 is built from 14 residues. Between the trimmed V and J ends, which lost 1 base and 5 bases, there was a span of 13 bases. Germline V CDR1 and CDR2: SGHRS, YFSETQ. The DNA of the CDR3 is TGCGCCAGCAGCTTGAGCGGCGGGGGCCACGAGCAGTACTTC. Translation gives CASSLSGGGHEQYF.

On this clonotype: A read error is possible here, since a much larger clone lies one base away. This chain joins TRBV6-5 and TRBJ2-1; D might be TRBD2 (5 bases). TRBJ2-7 explains the end of the DNA better; the J call may be wrong. Germline V gene sequence: CDR1 MNHEY, CDR2 SVGAGI. The CDR3 covers 12 residues. This CDR3 is CASKGLYNEQYF. CDR3 nucleotide sequence: TGTGCCAGCAAAGGACTCTACAATGAGCAGTACTTC.

CDR3 DNA sequence: TGTGCCAGCAGCCCCGACAGGGTCAGGAAAAACACCATATATTTT. This codes for CASSPDRVRKNTIYF. This chain joins TRBV7-2 and TRBJ1-3; 7 bases agree with TRBD1. CDR1 and CDR2 from the germline V gene are SGHTA and FQGNSA. There are 15 residues in the CDR3. V shed 5 bases, J shed 6 bases, and the junction held 10 bases outside the gene matches. Looking up the rest from reference TRBV7-2 and TRBJ1-3 gives the full variable domain: GAGVSQSPSNKVTEKGKDVELRCDPISGHTALYWYRQSLGQGLEFLIYFQGNSAPDKSGLPSDRFSAERTGGSVSTLTIQRTQQEDSAVYLCASSPDRVRKNTIYFGEGSWLTVV.

This chain uses TRBV12-3 or TRBV12-4 with TRBJ2-1, with D tentatively TRBD1 or TRBD2 (5 bases each). The CDR3 is 18 amino acids. Between the trimmed V and J ends, which lost 5 bases and 0 bases, there was a span of 20 bases. This chain's CDR3 is CASSPLVGWGSSYNEQFF. The CDR3 DNA sequence: TGTGCCAGCAGTCCTTTGGTTGGATGGGGGAGCTCCTACAATGAGCAGTTCTTC.

This clonotype was counted at least ten times. CDR3 bases: TGTGCCAGCAGTCACCGACAGGGGTGGGACGAGCAGTACGTC. As protein: CASSHRQGWDEQYV. This rearrangement joins TRBV6-5 to TRBJ2-7, with TRBD1 matching 8 bases. V shed 5 bases, J shed 5 bases, and the junction held 8 bases outside the gene matches. Germline V lookup: CDR1 MNHEY, CDR2 SVGAGI. The CDR3 extends over 14 amino acids.

This clonotype appeared many times. The CDR3 DNA is TGCAGTGCTACGGGACAACGGCCCTACGAGCAGTACTTC. Its protein product is CSATGQRPYEQYF. This rearrangement joins TRBV20-1 to TRBJ2-7; maybe TRBD1 (6 bases). Germline V lookup: CDR1 DFQATT, CDR2 SNEGSKA (reference sequence). The V end was cut by 4 bases, the J end by 2 bases, with 12 bases between. The CDR3 spans 13 residues.

This clonotype has more than one count but fewer than ten. This chain connects TRBV7-8 to TRBJ2-7; TRBD2 agrees at 8 bases. The CDR3 has 17 amino acids. Germline V gene data show CDR1 as SGHVS and CDR2 as FQNEAQ. V was clipped by 2 bases and J by 2 bases; unmatched bases: 11. The CDR3 DNA reads as TGTGCCAGCAGCTTACCCGCAGCGGGAGCCCCGACCTACGAGCAGTACTTC. Translation gives CASSLPAAGAPTYEQYF.

The chain has TRBV5-5 and TRBJ1-3; D gene uncertain. Germline V lookup: CDR1 SGHKS, CDR2 YYEKEE (reference sequence). Trimming shortened V by 0 bases and J by 3 bases, and 7 bases separated the two germline ends. The CDR3 extends over 14 amino acids. The CDR3 spells CASSLAGNGNTIYF. The CDR3 coding sequence is TGTGCCAGCAGCTTGGCGGGGAATGGAAACACCATATATTTT.

This clonotype has a count of ten or more. The chain employs TRBV5-6 and TRBJ2-5; weak D call: TRBD2 (6 bases). Trimming cost V 4 bases and J 5 bases, with 18 bases left between them. The CDR3 contains 15 residues. CDR1 is SGHDT, CDR2 YYEEEE, per germline. CDR3 sequence (DNA): TGTGCCAGCAGCCGTACTGAGGCAGGGAGGGAGACCCAGTACTTC. Protein product: CASSRTEAGRETQYF.

This clonotype was counted a few times. The chain joins TRBV6-1 to TRBJ2-1; 9 bases are shared with TRBD2. Germline V gene sequence: CDR1 MNHNS, CDR2 SASEGT. V gave up 4 bases and J gave up 2 bases; unmatched junction bases: 3. The CDR3 loop spans 15 amino acids. The CDR3 sequence is CASSGSGGTYNEQFF. Here the CDR3 DNA reads TGTGCCAGCAGTGGGAGCGGGGGGACCTACAATGAGCAGTTCTTC.

This chain uses TRBV27 with TRBJ1-5; tentative D call: TRBD1 (5 bases). CDR1 and CDR2 (germline): MNHEY, SMNVEV (reference sequence). Trimming removed 8 bases from V and 0 bases from J, with 14 bases in between. The CDR3 sequence is 15 residues long. CDR3 sequence reads: CASRTLGVSNQPQHF. In DNA form, the CDR3 reads TGTGCCAGCCGGACCTTAGGGGTTAGCAATCAGCCCCAGCATTTT.

This clonotype came up many times. V and J are TRBV20-1 and TRBJ2-7; D could derive from TRBD1 or TRBD2 (6 bases each). The V gene lost 6 bases and the J gene lost 4 bases, with 19 bases spanning the gap. The V gene's germline CDR1 is DFQATT and CDR2 SNEGSKA (reference sequence). The CDR3 contains 14 residues. The CDR3 reads CSATPTGGEYEQYF. The CDR3 nucleotides read TGCAGTGCAACGCCGACAGGAGGGGAATACGAGCAGTACTTC.